This paragraph reports one T cell receptor beta chain. It has no known antigen specificity. It has no much larger one-base neighbor in the sample; base qualities were not kept. RNA was extracted using the RNeasy kit, and about 0.45 to 1 microgram was reverse transcribed with random hexamers. TCR beta CDR3 regions were amplified with the immunoSEQ multiplex PCR assay covering 54 Vbeta and 13 Jbeta segments. Bias from PCR amplification was corrected by using a synthetic template baseline for primer optimization and for computational correction. The authors processed their data as follows. Reads were annotated to V, D and J genes according to IMGT and were analyzed with immunoSEQ Analyzer, with only productive sequences retained. To calculate clonality, Shannon entropy was normalized by log2 of the number of productive unique sequences and then subtracted from one. For each patient and control, public and private clones were evaluated among the 100 most prevalent clones. A clone was defined as Susac-specific if it was absent from the healthy and MS cohorts, from some 980 published viral clones and from other ImmuneACCESS disease sequences. Through fastp at Q25 and MiXCR, TCRdb rebuilt clones from the public reads, retaining in-frame beta chains. Duplicate CDR3 protein sequences are folded into a single record with the most common DNA and genes. TCRdb's processing, not the authors' own work, is the source of the V and J calls. The table for this sample lists roughly 300,000 distinct CDR3 sequences; roughly 81% of them were counted only once. The ten biggest clones cover approximately 0.12% of the sample.

The data were obtained in a study of CD8 T cells in Susac syndrome (dated by TCRdb to between 2018 and 2020). Regarding the study in general: Repertoire sequencing was used to test whether CD8+ T cell activation and differentiation in Susac syndrome was antigen driven. The study compared CD8+ T cell repertoire clonality among 12 healthy donors, roughly 14 Susac syndrome patients and about 16 multiple sclerosis patients. On the study overall, not on this receptor specifically: The number of individuals in the TCR sequencing and HLA analysis was acknowledged as relatively small.

CDR1 and CDR2, per the germline V gene, are SNHLY and FYNNEI. V gives up 6 bases and J gives up 1 base, and the segment between their germline ends measures 15 bases. The CDR3 numbers 16 residues from cysteine through phenylalanine. Solely the CDR3 DNA is kept, with 48 bases framed from the first base. Peripheral blood CD8+ and CD4+ T cells from healthy donors, Susac syndrome patients and multiple sclerosis patients were profiled using high-throughput TCR beta sequencing. Multiple sclerosis controls were treatment-naive patients with stable or active relapsing-remitting disease fulfilling revised McDonald criteria. Bulk CD8+ and CD4+ T cells were purified magnetically by negative isolation, whereas CD8+ TEMRA cells were enriched by FACS. Blood was collected in EDTA tubes and processed within 24 hours, with PBMCs isolated through density gradient centrifugation. PBMCs intended for TCR sequencing were cryopreserved in liquid nitrogen and were subsequently thawed in a 37 degrees C water bath. The sorted or isolated CD4+, CD8+ and CD8+ TEMRA cells had a purity of 90% or higher.

The rearrangement combines TRBV2 with TRBJ2-2; TRBD2 might be the D gene, on 5 matching bases. Sequencing was done on a sample of CD8+ T cells from PBMCs. This sequence was found in a human donor with multiple sclerosis. The sequenced DNA is TGTGCCAGCAGGGGAGTTGGGAGAGAGAACACCGGGGAGCTGTTTTTT. It codes for CASRGVGRENTGELFF.